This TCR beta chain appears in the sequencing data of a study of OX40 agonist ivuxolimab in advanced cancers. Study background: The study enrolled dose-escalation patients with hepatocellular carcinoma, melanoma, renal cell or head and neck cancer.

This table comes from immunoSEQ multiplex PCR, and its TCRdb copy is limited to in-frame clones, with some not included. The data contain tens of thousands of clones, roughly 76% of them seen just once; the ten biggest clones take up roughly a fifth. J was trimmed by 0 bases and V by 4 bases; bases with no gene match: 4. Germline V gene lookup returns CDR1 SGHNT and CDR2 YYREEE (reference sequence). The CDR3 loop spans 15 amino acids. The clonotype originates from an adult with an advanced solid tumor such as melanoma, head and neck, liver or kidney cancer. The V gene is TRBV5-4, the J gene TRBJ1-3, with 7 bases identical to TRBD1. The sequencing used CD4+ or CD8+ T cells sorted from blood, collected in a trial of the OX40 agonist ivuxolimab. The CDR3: CASSRDSNSGNTIYF. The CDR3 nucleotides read TGTGCCAGCAGCAGGGACAGCAACTCTGGAAACACCATATATTTT.